This T cell receptor (beta chain) was identified during a study of cytomegalovirus exposure and HLA in healthy donors. Per the germline V gene, CDR1 is SEHNR and CDR2 is FQNEAQ (reference sequence). The CDR3 is 14 residues long. V shed 5 bases, J shed 5 bases, and the junction held 5 bases outside the gene matches. The PCR had 60 Vbeta and 13 Jbeta primers. TCRdb keeps only in-frame clones here, not all; method: immunoSEQ multiplex PCR. The sample includes 40,000 to 45,000 clones, roughly half of them seen just once. The TCR comes from a man aged 55 to 70 in good health and CMV-seronegative. The chain has TRBV7-9 and TRBJ1-2; 10 bases are shared with TRBD1. Sequenced input: PBMCs. CDR3 DNA sequence: TGTGCCAGCAGCATCGGACAGGGGGTGTATGGCTACACCTTC. Residues: CASSIGQGVYGYTF.